The 31 T cell receptor beta chains given below trace back to one sample, sequenced in a study of shared clonotypes between healthy human individuals. The repertoire was sequenced with immunoSEQ multiplex PCR; TCRdb's copy has only in-frame clones and lacks some. The sample records a few hundred thousand clones, approximately 79% being singletons. The sequencing sample was made of memory CD4+ T cells sorted from blood. Regarding subset: CD45RA-negative fraction. Receptors originate from a man aged 25 to 40 in good health.

V gene TRBV2 combines with J gene TRBJ2-3, with 10 positions matching TRBD2. In germline, CDR1 is SNHLY, CDR2 FYNNEI. The V and J ends lost 6 bases and 1 base, in that order; junction bases with no gene match: 7. The CDR3 runs to 16 residues. The CDR3, as DNA: TGTGCCAGCAGACCCAACCTAGCGGGAGGCACAGATACGCAGTATTTT. Protein: CASRPNLAGGTDTQYF.

This clone was recorded at least ten times. This CDR3 reads CASARAGVYGYTF. CDR3 DNA sequence: TGTGCCAGCGCCCGGGCAGGGGTCTATGGCTACACCTTC. V and J are TRBV28 and TRBJ1-2; maybe TRBD1 (6 bases). The germline V and J ends were trimmed by 8 bases and 4 bases, with 14 bases remaining between them. Germline CDR1 MDHEN, CDR2 SYDVKM. The CDR3 is 13 amino acids.

CDR3 residues: CASSLSDRGLNEQYF. Written as DNA, the CDR3 is TGTGCCAGCAGTTTATCTGACAGGGGGCTGAACGAGCAGTACTTC. The chain uses TRBV27 and TRBJ2-7; 10 bases agree with TRBD1. This CDR3 is built from 15 residues. The germline CDR1 and CDR2 sequences are MNHEY and SMNVEV (reference sequence). The trim removed 0 bases at V and 5 bases at J, leaving 4 bases unmatched.

The V gene is TRBV28, the J gene TRBJ1-1; D might be TRBD1 (5 bases). Germline loops: CDR1 MDHEN, CDR2 SYDVKM. The CDR3 contains 15 residues. V was shortened by 4 bases and J by 3 bases, with 15 bases between the two germline ends. The CDR3 region has the DNA TGTGCCAGCAGTTCGGACAAGCCCCCGCACACTGAAGCTTTCTTT. Translating gives CASSSDKPPHTEAFF.

The V call is TRBV5-1, the J call TRBJ2-4; 12 nucleotides align to TRBD2. V dropped 0 bases and J dropped 0; count of bases not matched to a gene: 10. Germline values: CDR1 SGHRS, CDR2 YFSETQ. This CDR3 contains 20 residues. The CDR3 here is CASSLVASGRETIAKNIQYF. In DNA form, the CDR3 reads TGCGCCAGCAGCTTGGTCGCTAGCGGGAGGGAAACAATAGCCAAAAACATTCAGTACTTC.

The chain combines TRBV29-1 with TRBJ2-7; tentative D call: TRBD1 (5 bases). V shed 6 bases and J shed 1 base, with 13 bases lying between them. This CDR3 has 13 amino acids. Per the germline V gene, CDR1 is SQVTM and CDR2 is ANQGSEA. CDR3 bases: TGCAGCGTCGCAGGGCGAGCGTCCTACGAGCAGTACTTC. Amino acids: CSVAGRASYEQYF.

The chain carries TRBV6-1 and TRBJ1-5; perhaps TRBD1 as D (5 bases). The CDR3 contains 13 residues. Between the trimmed V and J ends, which lost 4 bases and 8 bases, there was a span of 12 bases. Germline CDR1 MNHNS, CDR2 SASEGT. CDR3 in DNA: TGTGCCAGCAGTGTTGGGACGGGGGAGCCCCAGCATTTT. It codes for CASSVGTGEPQHF.

The CDR3 loop reads CASSLGTGDGAYNEQFF. The CDR3 nucleotides are TGTGCCAGCAGCTTAGGGACAGGGGACGGGGCCTACAATGAGCAGTTCTTC. The rearrangement uses TRBV11-2 and TRBJ2-1; 9 positions match TRBD1. Trimming at V came to 1 base and at J to 2 bases, leaving 6 bases not matched to a gene. CDR3 length: 17 amino acids. Germline V gene lookup returns CDR1 SGHAT and CDR2 FQNNGV. Together with reference TRBV11-2 and TRBJ2-1, the CDR3 gives the full variable domain: EAGVAQSPRYKIIEKRQSVAFWCNPISGHATLYWYQQILGQGPKLLIQFQNNGVVDDSQLPKDRFSAERLKGVDSTLKIQPAKLEDSAVYLCASSLGTGDGAYNEQFFGPGTRLTVL.

The chain couples TRBV7-9 to TRBJ2-5; D tentatively fits TRBD1 or TRBD2 (5 bases each). This CDR3 contains 14 residues. CDR1 SEHNR and CDR2 FQNEAQ come from the germline V gene (reference sequence). Trimming removed 4 bases at V and 2 bases at J, with 11 bases between. CDR3 protein: CASSWGSGQETQYF. The CDR3 DNA reads TGTGCCAGCAGCTGGGGGTCGGGACAAGAGACCCAGTACTTC. Full variable domain (rest looked up from reference TRBV7-9 and TRBJ2-5): DTGVSQNPRHKITKRGQNVTFRCDPISEHNRLYWYRQTLGQGPEFLTYFQNEAQLEKSRLLSDRFSAERPKGSFSTLEIQRTEQGDSAMYLCASSWGSGQETQYFGPGTRLLVL.

The V and J genes are TRBV7-2 and TRBJ2-1; D is uncertain. Germline CDR1 SGHTA, CDR2 FQGNSA. The CDR3 runs to 11 residues. Trimming cost V 5 bases and J 7 bases, with 6 bases left between them. The CDR3 loop reads CASSPRNEQFF. CDR3 DNA: TGTGCCAGCAGCCCCCGTAATGAGCAGTTCTTC.

This clone occurred once. The V and J genes are TRBV5-1 and TRBJ2-3; D unresolved. Trimming removed 4 bases at V and 1 base at J, with 13 bases between. CDR3 size: 15 residues. Germline CDR1 is SGHRS and CDR2 is YFSETQ. The CDR3 DNA reads as TGCGCCAGCAGCAGACTCCCGACCGGCACAGATACGCAGTATTTT. This codes for CASSRLPTGTDTQYF.

This clone was observed at least ten times. V gene TRBV5-1 combines with J gene TRBJ2-3; a weak D match, TRBD2 (6 bases). This CDR3 is built from 18 residues. Trimming stripped 4 bases from V and 5 bases from J, with 26 bases between. CDR1 and CDR2 (germline): SGHRS, YFSETQ. DNA of the CDR3: TGCGCCAGCAGCCCTGATCTTATGAGGGCGGGAAAGGTAGATACGCAGTATTTT. Translation: CASSPDLMRAGKVDTQYF.

This clone was detected only a few times. The sample carries other DNA sequences with the same CDR3. The chain links TRBV2 to TRBJ2-7, with TRBD2 matching over 10 bases. V was clipped by 3 bases and J by 1 base; unmatched bases: 3. The CDR3 spans 15 residues. The V gene's germline CDR1 is SNHLY and CDR2 FYNNEI. The CDR3 sequence: CASSEASGSSYEQYF. The DNA for the CDR3 is TGTGCCAGCAGTGAGGCTAGCGGGAGTTCCTACGAGCAGTACTTC.

V and J are TRBV5-1 and TRBJ1-4, with D maybe TRBD1 (6 bases). The V end was cut by 4 bases, the J end by 6 bases, with 16 bases between. The germline V gene has CDR1 SGHRS and CDR2 YFSETQ. The CDR3 loop spans 15 amino acids. This chain's CDR3 is CASSISQGSDEKLFF. Written as DNA, the CDR3 is TGCGCCAGCAGCATATCGCAGGGGTCGGATGAAAAACTGTTTTTT.

This clone came up once. The chain recombines TRBV25-1 with TRBJ1-1; D gene ambiguous. CDR3 size: 14 residues. Germline CDR1 is MGHDK and CDR2 is SYGVNS. Trimming cost V 1 base and J 8 bases, with 14 bases left between them. CDR3 coding DNA: TGTGCCAGCAGTGAATCGGAGCGCAGGACCGAAGCTTTCTTT. Translated, it gives CASSESERRTEAFF.

V and J are TRBV11-2 and TRBJ2-3; D unclear. The V end was cut by 5 bases, the J end by 3 bases, with 12 bases between. This CDR3 spans 14 amino acids. Per the germline V gene, CDR1 is SGHAT and CDR2 is FQNNGV. CDR3 in DNA: TGTGCCAGCAGCAGAGCTTCGAGAACAGATACGCAGTATTTT. This sequence encodes CASSRASRTDTQYF.

With respect to this clone: This sample includes further DNA sequences coding for the same CDR3. The gene calls are TRBV5-1 and TRBJ2-5; TRBD2 agrees at 7 bases. The CDR3 spans 14 residues. The V gene's germline CDR1 is SGHRS and CDR2 YFSETQ. The V segment lost 0 bases and the J segment 2 bases; nucleotides outside the gene matches: 1. The DNA for the CDR3 is TGCGCCAGCAGCTTGGCTAGCGGTCAAGAGACCCAGTACTTC. It specifies CASSLASGQETQYF.

The genes are TRBV19 and TRBJ1-1, with D possibly TRBD1 on 5 matching bases. The CDR3 extends over 12 amino acids. Trimming removed 4 bases from V and 4 bases from J, with 7 bases in between. Germline assignment: CDR1 LNHDA and CDR2 SQIVND (reference sequence). The CDR3 DNA reads as TGTGCCAGTAGTAGGACAACCACTGAAGCTTTCTTT. This gives the protein CASSRTTTEAFF.

This clone was observed a single time. The same CDR3 arises from other DNA sequences in this sample as well. The chain uses TRBV20-1 and TRBJ2-7; 8 nucleotides line up with TRBD2. The ends lost 6 bases at V and 3 bases at J; junction bases unmatched: 1. The CDR3 is 11 residues long. CDR1 is DFQATT, CDR2 SNEGSKA, per germline (reference sequence). In DNA form, the CDR3 reads TGCAGTGCGCGGGAGGACTACGAGCAGTACTTC. It yields the protein CSAREDYEQYF.

The chain carries TRBV6-5 and TRBJ1-2; D is perhaps TRBD1 (6 bases). There are 14 residues in the CDR3. The V gene's germline CDR1 is MNHEY and CDR2 SVGAGI. V was clipped by 5 bases and J by 4 bases, with 14 bases between them. The CDR3 DNA follows: TGTGCCAGCAGTCCAACCCGGGACACCTATGGCTACACCTTC. Translated: CASSPTRDTYGYTF.

V and J are TRBV6-1 and TRBJ2-2, with D tentatively TRBD1 or TRBD2 (5 bases each). The V and J ends lost 4 bases and 7 bases respectively, with 19 bases between them. CDR1 is MNHNS, CDR2 SASEGT, per germline. This CDR3 is 16 amino acids long. The CDR3 region has the DNA TGTGCCAGCAGTGGACCCGGGACGACGAAACTCGGGGAGCTGTTTTTT. This encodes CASSGPGTTKLGELFF.

The rearrangement links TRBV6-5 to TRBJ2-1; D may be TRBD1 (5 bases). Germline V CDR1 and CDR2: MNHEY, SVGAGI. The CDR3 spans 14 residues. Trimming took off 1 base at V and 8 bases at J, with 12 bases between the two ends. DNA for the CDR3: TGTGCCAGCAGTTACTTAGGGGCAAACGATGAGCAGTTCTTC. Translated, it gives CASSYLGANDEQFF.

This clone was counted between two and nine times. The chain employs TRBV28 and TRBJ2-2; 14 bases agree with TRBD2. The CDR3 loop spans 17 amino acids. V shed 2 bases, J shed 4 bases, and the junction held 3 bases outside the gene matches. CDR1 and CDR2 from the germline V gene are MDHEN and SYDVKM. CDR3 loop: CASSLTGTSGSTGELFF. DNA of the CDR3: TGTGCCAGCAGTTTAACCGGGACTAGCGGGAGCACCGGGGAGCTGTTTTTT.

The chain joins TRBV29-1 to TRBJ1-1; TRBD1 is a possible D gene (6 bases). Trimming cost V 7 bases and J 2 bases, with 11 bases left between them. The length of the CDR3 is 12 residues. CDR1 is SQVTM, CDR2 ANQGSEA, per germline. CDR3 loop: CSARDTNTEAFF. CDR3 nucleotide sequence: TGCAGCGCTCGGGACACCAACACTGAAGCTTTCTTT.

The table lists this clone with a few counts. The rearrangement uses TRBV5-1 and TRBJ1-1; D not certain. Looked up from germline, CDR1 is SGHRS and CDR2 is YFSETQ. With 5 bases removed from V and 3 bases from J, the gap between germline ends came to 8 bases. The CDR3 is made up of 12 amino acids. This CDR3 reads CASSQDDTEAFF. CDR3 nucleotide sequence: TGCGCCAGCAGTCAGGACGACACTGAAGCTTTCTTT.

This sequence joins TRBV10-3 and TRBJ2-5; 11 bases are a match to TRBD2. Germline CDR1 and CDR2: ENHRY and SYGVKD. V shed 2 bases, J shed 5 bases, and the junction held 4 bases outside the gene matches. The CDR3 length is 15 residues. DNA for the CDR3: TGTGCCATCAGTGAGCCTAGCGGGAGGTCGGAGACCCAGTACTTC. This codes for CAISEPSGRSETQYF.

This clone was recorded once. This chain joins TRBV30 and TRBJ2-7; TRBD1 or TRBD2 may be the D gene (5 bases each). The length of the CDR3 is 14 residues. The V end lost 0 bases, the J end lost 6 bases, and 15 bases lay between the germline ends. The V gene's germline CDR1 is GTSNPN and CDR2 SVGIG (reference sequence). CDR3 sequence: CAWSVWGNAAEQYF. The CDR3 nucleotides are TGTGCCTGGAGTGTATGGGGGAACGCGGCCGAGCAGTACTTC.

In this sample, this clone turned up once. The rearrangement joins TRBV4-3 to TRBJ1-5; 9 bases map to TRBD1. V shed 3 bases, J shed 6 bases, and the junction held 6 bases outside the gene matches. The CDR3 is 15 amino acids. Germline CDR1 reads LGHNA; CDR2 reads YSLEER. CDR3 amino acids: CASSQNRGRSQPQHF. For the CDR3, the DNA is TGCGCCAGCAGCCAGAACAGGGGGCGCAGTCAGCCCCAGCATTTT.

This clone has just one count. The chain employs TRBV14 and TRBJ2-3; D possibly uses TRBD1 or TRBD2 (6 bases each). V lost 4 bases and J lost 2, with 22 bases in between. The CDR3 spans 18 residues. Germline V gene data show CDR1 as SGHDN and CDR2 as FVKESK. CDR3 nucleotides: TGTGCCAGCAGCCGCGGGACACCCGGGACGAGTTACACAGATACGCAGTATTTT. It translates to CASSRGTPGTSYTDTQYF.

The chain has TRBV9 and TRBJ2-1; TRBD2 matches 8 bases. The CDR3 length is 14 residues. Germline loops: CDR1 SGDLS, CDR2 YYNGEE. Trimming cost V 4 bases and J 6 bases; bases outside gene matches: 6. CDR3 amino acids: CASSSGLALNEQFF. The CDR3 nucleotides read TGTGCCAGCAGCTCCGGACTAGCCCTCAATGAGCAGTTCTTC.

This clone came up many times. This chain connects TRBV7-9 to TRBJ2-1; 7 positions agree with TRBD2. The CDR3 is made up of 16 amino acids. The ends lost 7 bases at V and 1 base at J; junction bases unmatched: 10. From germline, CDR1 is SEHNR and CDR2 FQNEAQ (reference sequence). CDR3 bases: TGTGCCAGCAAGAAAGGCGGGCGGGAGTCCTACAATGAGCAGTTCTTC. Translated: CASKKGGRESYNEQFF. Looking up the rest from reference TRBV7-9 and TRBJ2-1 gives the full variable domain: DTGVSQNPRHKITKRGQNVTFRCDPISEHNRLYWYRQTLGQGPEFLTYFQNEAQLEKSRLLSDRFSAERPKGSFSTLEIQRTEQGDSAMYLCASKKGGRESYNEQFFGPGTRLTVL.